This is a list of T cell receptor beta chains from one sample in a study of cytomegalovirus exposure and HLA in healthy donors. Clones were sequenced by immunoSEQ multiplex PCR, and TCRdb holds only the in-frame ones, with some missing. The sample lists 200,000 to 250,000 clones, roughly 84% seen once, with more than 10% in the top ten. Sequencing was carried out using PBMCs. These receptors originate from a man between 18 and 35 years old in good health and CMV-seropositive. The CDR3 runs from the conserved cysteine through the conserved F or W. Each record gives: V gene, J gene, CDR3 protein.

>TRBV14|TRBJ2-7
CASSHEGTTYYEQYF
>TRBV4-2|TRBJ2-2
CASSQEASGNHLSRGELFF
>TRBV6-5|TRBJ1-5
CASRRTENSNQPQHF
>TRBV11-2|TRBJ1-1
CASSPLRRDTEAFF
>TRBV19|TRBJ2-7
CASSMTSGSLNEQYF
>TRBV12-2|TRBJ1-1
CASRLVGAPGTEAFF
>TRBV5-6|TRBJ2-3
CASSKTRQGADTQYF
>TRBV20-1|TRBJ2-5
CSARDRETQYF
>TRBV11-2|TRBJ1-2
CASSHPGPSNYGYTF
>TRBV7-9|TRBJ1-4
CASSPKSEKLFF
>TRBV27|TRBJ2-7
CASSLGLAGYEQYF
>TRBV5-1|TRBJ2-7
CASSPRQGTTYEQYF
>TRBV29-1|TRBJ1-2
CSVDQGPYGYTF
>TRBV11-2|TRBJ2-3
CASSLGPLAGGSTDTQYF
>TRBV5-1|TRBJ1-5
CASSLGGGLSQPQHF
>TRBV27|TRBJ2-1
CASSLSASAFYNEQFF
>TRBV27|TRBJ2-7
CASSFGAGGNYEQYF
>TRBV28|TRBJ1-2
CASRRDRRDGYTF
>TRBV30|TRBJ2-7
CAWSVLAGSYGNTYEQYF
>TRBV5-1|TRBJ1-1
CASSFVNGMNTEAFF
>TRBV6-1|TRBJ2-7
CASSDGVYEQYF
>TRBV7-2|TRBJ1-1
CASSSGGTEAFF
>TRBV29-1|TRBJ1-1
CSASGSGRRRTEAFF
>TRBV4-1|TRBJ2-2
CASSHPRGTGELFF
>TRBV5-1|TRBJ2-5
CASSFSPTSGRAQETQYF
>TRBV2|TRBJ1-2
CASTHTGEAAYGYTF
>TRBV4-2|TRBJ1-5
CASSPFAGGVSNQPQHF
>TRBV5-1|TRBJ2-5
CASSLYQETQYF
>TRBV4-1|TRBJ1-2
CASSQDEDRVRYGYTF
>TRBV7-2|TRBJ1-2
CASSFQNSLNYGYTF
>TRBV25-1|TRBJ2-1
CASSEQGAYNEQFF
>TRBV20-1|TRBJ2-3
CSARRSDTQYF
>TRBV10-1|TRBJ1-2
CASSENGYYGYTF
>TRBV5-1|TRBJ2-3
CASSGETSTDTQYF
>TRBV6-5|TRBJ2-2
CASSSPDIGAPGELFF
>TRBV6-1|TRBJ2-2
CASSEGTAPGELFF
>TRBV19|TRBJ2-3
CASSIEQSTDTQYF
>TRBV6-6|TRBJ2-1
CASSYRLAGYNEQFF
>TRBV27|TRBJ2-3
CASSFTRTDTQYF
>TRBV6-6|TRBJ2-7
CASSYSIGGPSGEQYF
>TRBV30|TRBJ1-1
CAWDRGMNTEAFF
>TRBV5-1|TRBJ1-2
CASSPTVGVAVYGYTF
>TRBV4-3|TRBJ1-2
CASSQDWSTGLGGYTF
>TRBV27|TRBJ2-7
CASSFQGAPYEQYF
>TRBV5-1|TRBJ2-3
CASSWRGDPTDTQYF
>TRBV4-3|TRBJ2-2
CASSQSSGTYNTGELFF
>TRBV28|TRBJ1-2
CASRQGINYGYTF
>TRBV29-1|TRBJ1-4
CSVVSGANEKLFF
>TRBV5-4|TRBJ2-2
CASGTGELFF